Listed below are T cell receptor beta chains from one sample, sequenced in a study of blood T cells in healthy people across ages. In TCRdb, the 5' RACE reads were re-called with MiXCR into one record per CDR3 protein. The data hold roughly 550,000 distinct CDR3 sequences, with under 30% observed a single time. These data were likewise used in another study, on T cells of mothers and their children.

Specimen: blood. The receptors shown here come from a boy between 5 and 17 years old in good health. The CDR3 runs from the conserved cysteine through the conserved F or W. The order of the fields is D gene, J gene, V gene, clone size, CDR3 protein, CDR3 DNA. The D gene is left open where the match is weak. Clone size is not always given. Where it is, it says once, few, many or a class for expanded clones.

NA	TRBJ2-7	TRBV13	few	CASSSHQLEQYF	TGTGCCAGCAGCTCACACCAACTCGAGCAGTACTTC
NA	TRBJ2-5	TRBV5-1	few	CASSIDVRPETQYF	TGCGCCAGCTCGATTGACGTACGCCCAGAGACCCAGTACTTC
TRBD2	TRBJ2-3	TRBV28	few	CTVGLAGTDTQYF	TGTACCGTCGGACTAGCGGGGACGGATACGCAGTATTTT
TRBD2	TRBJ2-7	TRBV27	NA	CASGPRGLADYEQYF	TGTGCCAGCGGACCACGGGGACTAGCGGATTACGAGCAGTACTTC
TRBD1	TRBJ2-5	TRBV7-9	NA	CASSFDRVSTQETQYF	TGTGCCAGCAGCTTCGACAGGGTGTCCACACAGGAGACCCAGTACTTC
NA	TRBJ1-2	TRBV7-2	NA	CASSSSGSAYGYTF	TGTGCCAGCAGCTCTTCAGGGTCCGCCTATGGCTACACCTTC
NA	TRBJ2-7	TRBV6-2/TRBV6-3	NA	CAIRPDGFYEQYF	TGTGCCATCCGCCCGGACGGCTTCTACGAGCAGTACTTC
TRBD2	TRBJ2-3	TRBV6-5	few	CASSYSLTGGGATDTQYF	TGTGCCAGCAGTTACTCATTGACGGGCGGGGGGGCCACAGATACGCAGTATTTT
NA	TRBJ1-2	TRBV9	few	CASSVEGFDYGYTF	TGTGCCAGCAGCGTAGAGGGTTTCGACTATGGCTACACCTTC
NA	TRBJ2-7	TRBV7-9	few	CASSYLAGASYEQYF	TGTGCCAGCAGCTACCTGGCGGGGGCCTCCTACGAGCAGTACTTC
NA	TRBJ2-2	TRBV9	NA	CASSPTRGVAGELFF	TGTGCCAGCAGCCCCACTCGGGGAGTCGCCGGGGAGCTGTTTTTT
TRBD2	TRBJ2-3	TRBV7-3	few	CASSLSAGGPTDTQYF	TGTGCCAGCAGCTTAAGCGCGGGAGGCCCGACGGATACGCAGTATTTT
TRBD2	TRBJ2-5	TRBV20-1	few	CSASYGREETQYF	TGCAGTGCTAGTTACGGGAGGGAAGAGACCCAGTACTTC
NA	TRBJ2-7	TRBV3-1	few	CASSQVTGEQYF	TGTGCCAGCAGCCAGGTCACGGGCGAGCAGTACTTC
NA	TRBJ2-1	TRBV5-1	NA	CASPNPRASSYNEQFF	TGCGCCAGCCCCAACCCAAGGGCGAGCTCCTACAATGAGCAGTTCTTC